One sample yielded the 20 T cell receptor beta chains listed below, sequenced in a study of cytomegalovirus exposure and HLA in healthy donors. With 60 Vbeta and 13 Jbeta primers, the PCR was carried out. The data were produced by immunoSEQ multiplex PCR, yet TCRdb's version contains in-frame clones alone and is incomplete. Seen here are 150,000 or so clones, roughly 79% observed once, and the top ten hold about 14%. The sequenced sample consisted of PBMCs. These receptors were taken from a man aged 50 or older in good health and CMV-seropositive.

This chain uses TRBV14 with TRBJ2-7; weak D call: TRBD2 (6 bases). V was clipped by 0 bases and J by 4 bases, with 16 bases between them. Germline loops: CDR1 SGHDN, CDR2 FVKESK. CDR3 length equals 16 residues. The DNA of the CDR3 is TGTGCCAGCAGCCAAGAGGGAGGCGGACCGTGGTACGAGCAGTACTTC. Translation: CASSQEGGGPWYEQYF.

The J gene is TRBJ2-5, the V gene TRBV7-2, with 7 nucleotides matching TRBD1. The CDR3 spans 15 residues. V was clipped by 7 bases and J by 5 bases; unmatched bases: 13. CDR1 is SGHTA, CDR2 FQGNSA, per germline. DNA for the CDR3: TGTGCCAGCAACCGATTAGGGGGCGGTTGGGAGACCCAGTACTTC. Protein sequence: CASNRLGGGWETQYF. Full variable domain (missing parts from reference TRBV7-2 and TRBJ2-5): GAGVSQSPSNKVTEKGKDVELRCDPISGHTALYWYRQSLGQGLEFLIYFQGNSAPDKSGLPSDRFSAERTGGSVSTLTIQRTQQEDSAVYLCASNRLGGGWETQYFGPGTRLLVL.

This clone was counted a few times. The chain joins TRBV19 to TRBJ1-5; 7 nucleotides line up with TRBD1. The CDR3 has 13 amino acids. The V gene's germline CDR1 is LNHDA and CDR2 SQIVND (reference sequence). V lost 8 bases to trimming and J lost 3 bases; unmatched junction nucleotides: 4. Written as DNA, the CDR3 is TGTGCCAGTGCAGGGGGTCACAATCAGCCCCAGCATTTT. Residues: CASAGGHNQPQHF.

The chain uses TRBV7-6 and TRBJ1-2; no definite D call. CDR1 is SGHVS, CDR2 FNYEAQ, per germline. This CDR3 is 16 amino acids long. V was clipped by 5 bases and J by 0 bases, with 16 bases between them. CDR3 sequence (DNA): TGTGCCAGCAGCCCCGGGGAAGCCACTACTAACTATGGCTACACCTTC. Amino acids: CASSPGEATTNYGYTF. Together with reference TRBV7-6 and TRBJ1-2, the CDR3 gives the full variable domain: GAGVSQSPRYKVTKRGQDVALRCDPISGHVSLYWYRQALGQGPEFLTYFNYEAQQDKSGLPNDRFSAERPEGSISTLTIQRTEQRDSAMYRCASSPGEATTNYGYTFGSGTRLTVV.

CDR3 sequence: CASSSGVVPEAFF. CDR3 in DNA: TGCGCCAGCAGCTCGGGTGTTGTGCCTGAAGCTTTCTTT. V is TRBV5-1 and J is TRBJ1-1; D remains ambiguous. CDR3 length equals 13 residues. Germline V lookup: CDR1 SGHRS, CDR2 YFSETQ. Trimming shortened V by 3 bases and J by 6 bases, and 12 bases separated the two germline ends.

This clone was observed a handful of times. This sequence joins TRBV7-2 and TRBJ2-3, with 14 bases that match TRBD2. J was trimmed by 7 bases and V by 0 bases; bases with no gene match: 3. The CDR3 sequence is 16 residues long. Per the germline V gene, CDR1 is SGHTA and CDR2 is FQGNSA. CDR3 residues: CASSLARTSGGNTQYF. CDR3 sequence (DNA): TGTGCCAGCAGCTTAGCGCGGACTAGCGGGGGGAATACGCAGTATTTT.

This chain connects TRBV18 to TRBJ1-5, with 8 bases aligning to TRBD1. CDR1 and CDR2 (germline): KGHSH, LQKENI. V was clipped by 2 bases and J by 6 bases; unmatched bases: 6. The CDR3 runs to 15 residues. The CDR3 here is CASSPGQGGAQPQHF. In DNA, the CDR3 is TGTGCCAGCTCACCAGGACAGGGAGGGGCTCAGCCCCAGCATTTT.

This rearrangement joins TRBV2 to TRBJ2-7; the match to TRBD2 covers 7 bases. The V segment lost 6 bases and the J segment 4 bases; nucleotides outside the gene matches: 0. Germline-derived CDR1 and CDR2 are SNHLY and FYNNEI. This CDR3 region has 11 residues. The CDR3 nucleotides are TGTGCCAGCAGAGCGGGATACGAGCAGTACTTC. This codes for CASRAGYEQYF.

V usage is TRBV27 and J usage is TRBJ1-1; 7 bases agree with TRBD1. This CDR3 contains 15 residues. With V trimmed by 2 bases and J by 3 bases, 6 bases remained unmatched. Germline CDR1 reads MNHEY; CDR2 reads SMNVEV (reference sequence). DNA of the CDR3: TGTGCCAGCAGTTTAAGGGGGCGGAGGGACACTGAAGCTTTCTTT. Its protein product is CASSLRGRRDTEAFF.

J is TRBJ2-2 and V is TRBV14; possibly TRBD2 for D (5 bases). The CDR3 is 15 amino acids. CDR1 and CDR2 from the germline V gene are SGHDN and FVKESK. V lost 4 bases to trimming and J lost 5 bases, with 14 bases between them. CDR3 in amino acids: CASSLMRSGTGELFF. The CDR3 coding sequence is TGTGCCAGCAGCCTTATGCGATCGGGGACCGGGGAGCTGTTTTTT.

V gene TRBV4-1 combines with J gene TRBJ1-2; TRBD1 aligns across 11 bases. This CDR3 comprises 15 residues. Trimming at V came to 3 bases and at J to 3 bases, leaving 3 bases not matched to a gene. The V gene's germline CDR1 is MGHRA and CDR2 YSYEKL. Written as DNA, the CDR3 is TGCGCCAGCAGCCAGGGACAGGGGGGCGACTATGGCTACACCTTC. It encodes CASSQGQGGDYGYTF.

The J gene is TRBJ1-2, the V gene TRBV7-7; a weak D match, TRBD1 (6 bases). Germline lookup yields CDR1 SSHAT and CDR2 FNYEAQ (reference sequence). Trimming removed 1 base at V and 4 bases at J, with 22 bases between. The CDR3 loop spans 18 amino acids. DNA for the CDR3: TGTGCCAGCAGCTTAGAATTCGGTGTTGGGGGCAAGGGCTATGGCTACACCTTC. Translated, it gives CASSLEFGVGGKGYGYTF.

V gene TRBV2 combines with J gene TRBJ1-4, with D possibly TRBD1 on 6 matching bases. Germline V gene lookup returns CDR1 SNHLY and CDR2 FYNNEI. V dropped 1 base and J dropped 15 bases, with 21 bases sitting between them. This CDR3 is built from 15 residues. This CDR3 reads CASSEGQGRANTMFF. The CDR3 DNA sequence: TGTGCCAGCAGTGAAGGGCAGGGGAGGGCCAATACGATGTTTTTT.

This clone showed up just a few times. The rearrangement links TRBV4-1 to TRBJ1-6, with 8 bases that match TRBD1. Germline CDR1 is MGHRA and CDR2 is YSYEKL. The CDR3 contains 16 residues. V shed 0 bases, J shed 6 bases, and the junction held 4 bases outside the gene matches. The CDR3 is CASSQEGTGLNSPLHF. The CDR3 nucleotides are TGCGCCAGCAGCCAAGAAGGGACAGGCCTTAATTCACCCCTCCACTTT.

The rearrangement joins TRBV5-1 to TRBJ1-2; perhaps TRBD1 as D (5 bases). Trimming stripped 3 bases from V and 4 bases from J, with 13 bases between. The length of the CDR3 is 14 residues. The V gene's germline CDR1 is SGHRS and CDR2 YFSETQ. The CDR3 loop is CASSSTGGSYGYTF. Here the CDR3 DNA reads TGCGCCAGCAGCTCAACCGGGGGGTCCTATGGCTACACCTTC.

The CDR3 DNA follows: TGTGCCAGCAGCTTAGGTCTGCCGGGACAGAAAGCTTTCTTT. It specifies CASSLGLPGQKAFF. The chain carries TRBV7-2 and TRBJ1-1, with 7 nucleotides matching TRBD1. The CDR3 runs to 14 residues. CDR1 SGHTA and CDR2 FQGNSA come from the germline V gene. The V and J ends lost 1 base and 9 bases, in that order; junction bases with no gene match: 8.

The CDR3 loop is CASGALDRVSETQYF. Here the CDR3 DNA reads TGTGCCAGCGGAGCGCTGGACAGAGTTTCGGAGACCCAGTACTTC. The chain combines TRBV7-8 with TRBJ2-5, with TRBD1 as a possible D gene (6 bases). V was pared by 8 bases and J by 5 bases, with 21 bases between. Germline V CDR1 and CDR2: SGHVS, FQNEAQ. The CDR3 sequence is 15 residues long.

The rearrangement joins TRBV19 to TRBJ2-7; D is ambiguous. The V and J ends lost 6 bases and 2 bases respectively, with 17 bases between them. Germline V gene sequence: CDR1 LNHDA, CDR2 SQIVND (reference sequence). The CDR3 sequence is 15 residues long. CDR3 bases: TGTGCCAGTAGCCCCACCGACTCAAGGCCCTACGAGCAGTACTTC. This encodes CASSPTDSRPYEQYF.

CDR3 protein: CASSSGAQPQHF. The CDR3 DNA is TGTGCCAGCAGTTCAGGGGCCCAGCCCCAGCATTTT. J is TRBJ1-5 and V is TRBV28; D possibly corresponds to TRBD1 (6 bases). With 4 bases removed from V and 7 bases from J, the gap between germline ends came to 8 bases. CDR3 length equals 12 residues. Germline V lookup: CDR1 MDHEN, CDR2 SYDVKM.

This rearrangement joins TRBV7-9 to TRBJ1-2; 12 nucleotides agree with TRBD1. The germline V gene encodes CDR1 SEHNR and CDR2 FQNEAQ (reference sequence). The junction had 7 bases not matched to a gene; V was cut back by 5 bases and J by 6 bases. The CDR3 contains 15 residues. The DNA of the CDR3 is TGTGCCAGCAGCCAGTCGGGACAGGGGGCCGATGGCTACACCTTC. Protein sequence: CASSQSGQGADGYTF.